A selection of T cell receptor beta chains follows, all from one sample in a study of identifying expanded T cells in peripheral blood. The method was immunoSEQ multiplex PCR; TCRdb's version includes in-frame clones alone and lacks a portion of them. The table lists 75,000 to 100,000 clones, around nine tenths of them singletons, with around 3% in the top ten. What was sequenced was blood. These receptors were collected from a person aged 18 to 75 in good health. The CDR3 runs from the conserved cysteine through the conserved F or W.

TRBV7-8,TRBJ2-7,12,CASSQTGYEQYF
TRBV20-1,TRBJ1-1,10,CSALGTVAFF
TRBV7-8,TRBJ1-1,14,CASSLSVVNTEAFF
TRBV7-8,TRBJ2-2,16,CASSLFGTSNTGELFF
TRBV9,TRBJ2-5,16,CASSPLAGEYQETQYF
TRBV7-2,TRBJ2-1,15,CASSPGPSSYNEQFF
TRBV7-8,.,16,CASSFRGGIGTYEQYF
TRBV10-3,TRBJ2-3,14,CAIHSDGGPDTQYF
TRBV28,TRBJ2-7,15,CASSAKWTSQDEQYF
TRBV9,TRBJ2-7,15,CASSGPGTGSREQYF
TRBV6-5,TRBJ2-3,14,CATQAGPSTDTQYF
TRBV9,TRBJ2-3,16,CASSVEDTSTTDTQYF
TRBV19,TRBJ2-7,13,CASSPRDPYEQYF
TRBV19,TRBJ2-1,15,CASSRGVLAGDEQFF
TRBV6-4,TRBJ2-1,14,CASSVGTSGAEQFF
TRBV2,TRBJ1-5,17,CASSEAGIRGRNQPQHF
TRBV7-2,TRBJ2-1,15,CASSLSRDSYNEQFF
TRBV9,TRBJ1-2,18,CASSVGVQGARGNYGYTF
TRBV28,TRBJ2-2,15,CASRGGTGGTGELFF
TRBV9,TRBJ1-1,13,CASSEGDRTEAFF
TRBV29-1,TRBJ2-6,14,CSVKEGTGRDVLTF
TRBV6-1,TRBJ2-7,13,CASSFSGVYEQYF
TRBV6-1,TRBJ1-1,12,CASGRGQFEAFF
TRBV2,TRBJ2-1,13,CASSPGIWPEQFF
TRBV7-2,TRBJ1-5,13,CASSTGRDQPQHF
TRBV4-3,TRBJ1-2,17,CASSQDRRGGQSYGYTF
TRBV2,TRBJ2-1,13,CASSALGSSEQFF
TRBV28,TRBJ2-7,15,CASSPAALRDGEQYF
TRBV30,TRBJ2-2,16,CAEGRGSFANTGELFF
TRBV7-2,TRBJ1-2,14,CASSFGGSTYGYTF
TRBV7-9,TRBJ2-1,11,CASSSVGEQFF
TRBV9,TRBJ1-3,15,CASSVDFGDGNTIYF
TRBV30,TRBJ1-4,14,CAWSPTGWGEKLFF
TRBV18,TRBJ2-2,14,CASSPPFATGELFF
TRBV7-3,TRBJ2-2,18,CASSPLPGLPANTGELFF
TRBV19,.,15,CASSLEPFGTYEQYF
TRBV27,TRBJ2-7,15,CASSPSGTLSYEQYF
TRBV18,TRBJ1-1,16,CASSRIVQGANTEAFF
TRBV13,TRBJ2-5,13,CASSPRRKETQYF
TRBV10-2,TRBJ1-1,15,CASRKGPSGDTEAFF
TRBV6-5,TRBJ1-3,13,CASSYSKENTIYF
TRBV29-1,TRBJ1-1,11,CSVGTGGEAFF
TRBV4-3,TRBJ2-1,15,CASSQIGTDYNEQFF
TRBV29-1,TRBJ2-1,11,CSVYIYNEQFF
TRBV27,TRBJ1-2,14,CAIKPTGGHYGYTF
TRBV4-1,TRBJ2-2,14,CASSQDPGLRELFF
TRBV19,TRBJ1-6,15,CASRDRALDNSPLHF
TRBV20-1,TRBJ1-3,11,CSASGGNTIYF
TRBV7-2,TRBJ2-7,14,CASSRAAGSYEQYF
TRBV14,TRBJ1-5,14,CASSLNSFHQPQHF
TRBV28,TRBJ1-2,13,CASSLSSLYGYTF
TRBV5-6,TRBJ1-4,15,CASSIQQGYGEKLFF
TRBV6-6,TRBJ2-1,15,CASSQEGFSYNEQFF
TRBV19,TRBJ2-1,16,CASRRLAGVNPYEQFF
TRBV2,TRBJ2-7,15,CASSVAPGTFYEQYF
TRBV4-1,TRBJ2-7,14,CASSRTRQSYEQYF
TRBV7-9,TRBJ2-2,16,CASSFVSGTNTGELFF
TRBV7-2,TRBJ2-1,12,CASSIPGNEQFF
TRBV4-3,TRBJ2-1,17,CASSQDLPSGSRYEQFF